This record looks at one T cell receptor (beta chain) sequence and its context. TCRdb's copy holds only in-frame clones and misses some; the assay was immunoSEQ multiplex PCR. The sample lists some 52,000 clones, approximately 87% occurring once. This record belongs to a study of PD-L1 blockade in urothelial cancer. Study overall: T cells numbered a median of roughly 150,000 in the blood samples.

The CDR3 length is 12 residues. Germline lookup yields CDR1 MDHEN and CDR2 SYDVKM. V dropped 6 bases and J dropped 4 bases, with 6 bases sitting between them. The origin of this receptor is a man aged 35 to 55 with urothelial cancer. Sequences were derived from PBMCs, sampled around atezolizumab (anti-PD-L1) treatment. This chain joins TRBV28 and TRBJ1-4; D is unclear. DNA of the CDR3: TGTGCCAGCAGCGCGGGTAATGAAAAACTGTTTTTT. Amino acid sequence: CASSAGNEKLFF.